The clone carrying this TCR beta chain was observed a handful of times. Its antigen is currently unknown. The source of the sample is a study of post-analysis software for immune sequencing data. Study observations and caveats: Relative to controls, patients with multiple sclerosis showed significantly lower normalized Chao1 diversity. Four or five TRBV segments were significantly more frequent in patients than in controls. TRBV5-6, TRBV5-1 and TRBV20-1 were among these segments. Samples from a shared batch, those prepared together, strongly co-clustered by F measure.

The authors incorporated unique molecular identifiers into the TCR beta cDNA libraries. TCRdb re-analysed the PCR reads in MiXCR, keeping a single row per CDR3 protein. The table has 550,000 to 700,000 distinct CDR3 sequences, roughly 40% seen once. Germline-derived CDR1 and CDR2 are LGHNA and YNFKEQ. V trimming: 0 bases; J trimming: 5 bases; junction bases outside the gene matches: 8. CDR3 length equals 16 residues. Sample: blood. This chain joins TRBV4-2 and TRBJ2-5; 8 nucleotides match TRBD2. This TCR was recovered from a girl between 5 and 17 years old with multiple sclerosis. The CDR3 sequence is CASSQEGAGGYETQYF. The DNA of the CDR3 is TGTGCCAGCAGCCAAGAGGGGGCGGGAGGATATGAGACCCAGTACTTC.